This T cell receptor beta chain was documented in a study of graft-versus-host responses after intestinal transplantation. The CDR3 consists of 15 residues. The germline CDR1 and CDR2 sequences are MGHRA and YSYEKL. Germline trimming cut 0 bases from V and 4 bases from J; bases unmatched to any gene: 4. By share of the sample, this clone is medium-sized. The method was immunoSEQ multiplex PCR; TCRdb's version includes in-frame clones alone and lacks a portion of them. The sample yields about 21,000 clones, about 35% seen once. Plating of some 200,000 CFSE-labeled responder cells was done together with some 200,000 irradiated, violet-dye-labeled stimulator cells.

V gene TRBV4-1 combines with J gene TRBJ2-5; 8 bases line up with TRBD2. The receptor was isolated from a human patient who received an intestinal transplant. Here the sequenced sample was alloreactive CD8+ T cells from a mixed lymphocyte reaction culture, taken before intestinal transplant. As to subset: CFSE-low proliferating T cells sorted from approximately 6-day pre-transplant mixed lymphocyte reaction (GvH or HvG direction). The CDR3 loop is CASSQDRGLGETQYF. In nucleotides, the CDR3 is TGCGCCAGCAGCCAAGATCGGGGACTAGGAGAGACCCAGTACTTC.